Sequencing of this TCR beta chain was carried out in a study of T cells in localized non-small cell lung cancer. General study points: Of the tissues analyzed, uninvolved adjacent lung showed maximal T cell clonality, greater than tumor. A raised T cell density in blood coincided with lengthier overall survival. A median of roughly 52 of the top 100 tumor clones appeared in adjacent lung, which was paired and uninvolved. Heterogeneity cannot be ruled out, as sequencing used one tumor region only.

Assay: immunoSEQ multiplex PCR; the TCRdb copy retains only in-frame clones and omits some. The repertoire includes roughly 35,000 clones, more than 85% of them detected once, and over 9.5% sits in the top ten. As regards this clone: Antigen unknown.

This CDR3 contains 15 residues. Germline V gene lookup returns CDR1 SEHNR and CDR2 FQNEAQ (reference sequence). V dropped 0 bases and J dropped 4; count of bases not matched to a gene: 4. The sequence was obtained from a female donor aged 60 or older with stage II lung adenocarcinoma. The chain joins TRBV7-9 to TRBJ1-1, with TRBD1 matching 8 bases. Sequences were derived from peripheral blood mononuclear cells, sampled before any cancer treatment. CDR3 sequence (DNA): TGTGCCAGCAGCTTAGCGCGGCAGGGGGCCACTGAAGCTTTCTTT. Residues: CASSLARQGATEAFF.